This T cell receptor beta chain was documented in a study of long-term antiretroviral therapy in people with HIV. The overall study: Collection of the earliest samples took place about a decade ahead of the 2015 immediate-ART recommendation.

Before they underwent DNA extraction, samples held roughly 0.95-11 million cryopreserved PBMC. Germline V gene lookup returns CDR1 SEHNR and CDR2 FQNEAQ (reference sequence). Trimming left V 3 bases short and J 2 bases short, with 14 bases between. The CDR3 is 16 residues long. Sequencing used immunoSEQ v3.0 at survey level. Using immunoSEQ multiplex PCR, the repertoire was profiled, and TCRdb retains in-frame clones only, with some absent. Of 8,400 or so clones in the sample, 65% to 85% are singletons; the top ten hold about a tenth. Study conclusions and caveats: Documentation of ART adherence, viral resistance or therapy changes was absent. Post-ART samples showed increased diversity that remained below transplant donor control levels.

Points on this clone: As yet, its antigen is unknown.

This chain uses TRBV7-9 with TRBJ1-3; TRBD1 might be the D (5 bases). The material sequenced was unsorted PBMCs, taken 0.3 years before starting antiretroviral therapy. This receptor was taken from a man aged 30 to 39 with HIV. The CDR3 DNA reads TGTGCCAGCAGCTTCCAGGGAATCCTCCCTGGAAACACCATATATTTT. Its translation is CASSFQGILPGNTIYF.